This TCR beta chain was sequenced in a study of cytomegalovirus exposure and HLA in healthy donors. The PCR made use of 60 Vbeta and 13 Jbeta primers. Clones were read by immunoSEQ multiplex PCR, and TCRdb kept only the in-frame ones, dropping some. The sample comprises approximately 130,000 clones, around 77% of which are singletons, and more than 0.95% rests with the top ten. Broader study findings: In presence/absence analyses, roughly uniform sequencing depth across donors was assumed. Of the V segments, some could not be distinguished, including TRBV6-2 and TRBV6-3, and were excluded. Within a later analysis, the majority of CMV-associated TCR beta chains appeared HLA-restricted.

CDR1 and CDR2 (germline): SGHRS, YFSETQ. Trimming took off 3 bases at V and 2 bases at J, with 8 bases between the two ends. The CDR3 has 13 residues. Remarks on this clone: Its antigen is unidentified.

The gene calls are TRBV5-1 and TRBJ2-5; the D gene is possibly TRBD2 (6 bases). The sequence derives from a man over 45 in good health and CMV-seronegative. Sample: PBMCs. In DNA, the CDR3 is TGCGCCAGCAGCTCGGAGGGGCAAGAGACCCAGTACTTC. Amino acid sequence: CASSSEGQETQYF.